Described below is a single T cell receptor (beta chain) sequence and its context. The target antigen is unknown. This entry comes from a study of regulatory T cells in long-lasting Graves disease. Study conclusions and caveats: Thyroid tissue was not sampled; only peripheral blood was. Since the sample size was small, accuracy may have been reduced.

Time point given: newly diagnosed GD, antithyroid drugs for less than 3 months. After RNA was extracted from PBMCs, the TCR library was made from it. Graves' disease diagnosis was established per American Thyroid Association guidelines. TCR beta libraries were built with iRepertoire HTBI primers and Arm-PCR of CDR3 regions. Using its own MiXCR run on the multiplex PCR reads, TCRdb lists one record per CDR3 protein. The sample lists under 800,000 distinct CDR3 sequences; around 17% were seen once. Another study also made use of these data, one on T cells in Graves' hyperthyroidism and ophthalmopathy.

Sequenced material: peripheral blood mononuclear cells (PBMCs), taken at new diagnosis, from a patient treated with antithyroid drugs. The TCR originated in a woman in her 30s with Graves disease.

In DNA form, the CDR3 reads TGCAGTGTCCCCGGCGGTCTTGGGGGCGCGGTGAACACTGAAGCTTTCTTT. Its translation: CSVPGGLGGAVNTEAFF. The chain links TRBV20-1 to TRBJ1-1, with D possibly being TRBD1 (6 bases). Germline V gene sequence: CDR1 DFQATT, CDR2 SNEGSKA (reference sequence). The CDR3 spans 17 residues. Trimming shortened V by 7 bases and J by 0 bases, and 24 bases separated the two germline ends.